What follows are 18 T cell receptor beta chains derived from one specimen sequenced in a study of blood T cell repertoires in COVID-19. The repertoire was sequenced with immunoSEQ multiplex PCR; TCRdb's copy has only in-frame clones and lacks some. The sample lists some 200,000 clones, 86% occurring once. Sequenced input: peripheral blood. The receptor source for this set is a woman between 45 and 60 years old with acute or convalescent COVID-19.

The chain uses TRBV9 and TRBJ2-2; 10 nucleotides agree with TRBD1. Per the germline V gene, CDR1 is SGDLS and CDR2 is YYNGEE. The CDR3 length is 16 residues. J lost 4 bases, V lost 4 bases, and 7 bases had no gene match. CDR3 loop: CASSPPGTGATGELFF. CDR3 DNA: TGTGCCAGCAGCCCCCCTGGGACAGGGGCCACCGGGGAGCTGTTTTTT.

V gene TRBV19 combines with J gene TRBJ1-2, with 7 positions matching TRBD1. Per germline, CDR1 LNHDA and CDR2 SQIVND (reference sequence). The CDR3 is made up of 14 amino acids. Trimming at V came to 7 bases and at J to 4 bases, leaving 9 bases not matched to a gene. In DNA form, the CDR3 reads TGTGCCAGTACTCCTACAGGGGCCATCTATGGCTACACCTTC. This codes for CASTPTGAIYGYTF. The entire variable domain, with the rest obtained from reference TRBV19 and TRBJ1-2, is as follows: DGGITQSPKYLFRKEGQNVTLSCEQNLNHDAMYWYRQDPGQGLRLIYYSQIVNDFQKGDIAEGYSVSREKKESFPLTVTSAQKNPTAFYLCASTPTGAIYGYTFGSGTRLTVV.

The chain joins TRBV19 to TRBJ1-3; 8 bases map to TRBD1. V lost 5 bases and J lost 0; bases outside the gene matches: 12. The CDR3 has 18 residues. Germline V gene data show CDR1 as LNHDA and CDR2 as SQIVND (reference sequence). The DNA of the CDR3 is TGTGCCAGTAGTCTTATTGGTACAGGGGGTTCCTCTGGAAACACCATATATTTT. Residues: CASSLIGTGGSSGNTIYF.

A single count supports this clone. The chain employs TRBV21-1 and TRBJ1-2. TRBV21-1 is shown as a pseudogene. The CDR3 is made up of 17 amino acids. The CDR3 DNA is TGTGCCAGCAGCACCAAAGGCGACTGGCCCCAGTTAAGGGGCTACACCTTC. Translating it yields CASSTKGDWPQLRGYTF.

The sample holds a few counts of this clone. The J gene is TRBJ2-7, the V gene TRBV30, with D perhaps matching TRBD1 (5 bases). The CDR3 spans 12 residues. The germline gives CDR1 GTSNPN, CDR2 SVGIG (reference sequence). The V end lost 2 bases, the J end lost 4 bases, and 9 bases lay between the germline ends. This CDR3 is CAWSPTGYEQYF. DNA of the CDR3: TGTGCCTGGAGTCCAACAGGTTACGAGCAGTACTTC. The full variable domain, in which reference TRBV30 and TRBJ2-7 provide the parts outside the CDR3, is SQTIHQWPATLVQPVGSPLSLECTVEGTSNPNLYWYRQAAGRGLQLLFYSVGIGQISSEVPQNLSASRPQDRQFILSSKKLLLSDSGFYLCAWSPTGYEQYFGPGTRLTVT.

The rearrangement links TRBV4-3 to TRBJ2-3; 10 positions match TRBD2. Germline values: CDR1 LGHNA, CDR2 YSLEER. This CDR3 is built from 16 residues. Losses at the gene ends were 0 bases for V and 4 bases for J; bases not matched to a gene: 4. The CDR3 sequence: CASSQDRLAGADTQYF. CDR3 bases: TGCGCCAGCAGCCAAGATCGGCTAGCGGGGGCAGATACGCAGTATTTT.

The chain joins TRBV7-2 to TRBJ1-4; TRBD1 agrees at 9 bases. This CDR3 is built from 17 residues. Looked up from germline, CDR1 is SGHTA and CDR2 is FQGNSA. V was pared by 5 bases and J by 8 bases, with 15 bases of the junction left unmatched. CDR3 in amino acids: CASSLGRGGQGEEKLFF. CDR3 coding DNA: TGTGCCAGCAGCCTAGGCCGGGGGGGACAGGGAGAAGAAAAACTGTTTTTT.

There are many counts of this clone. V usage is TRBV27 and J usage is TRBJ1-1; no clear D gene. Per the germline V gene, CDR1 is MNHEY and CDR2 is SMNVEV (reference sequence). Trimming removed 6 bases at V and 0 bases at J, with 11 bases between. The CDR3 consists of 14 residues. The CDR3 DNA sequence: TGTGCCAGCAGCCCTAATCGTATGAACACTGAAGCTTTCTTT. The encoded protein is CASSPNRMNTEAFF.

The V and J genes are TRBV14 and TRBJ1-3; D gene unclear. Trimming left V 0 bases short and J 6 bases short, with 9 bases between. Germline V lookup: CDR1 SGHDN, CDR2 FVKESK. This CDR3 is 14 amino acids long. This chain's CDR3 is CASSQDWAENTIYF. CDR3 DNA: TGTGCCAGCAGCCAAGATTGGGCAGAAAACACCATATATTTT.

V usage is TRBV7-8 and J usage is TRBJ2-1; D perhaps matches TRBD2 (7 bases). The CDR3 has 16 amino acids. From germline, CDR1 is SGHVS and CDR2 FQNEAQ. Trimming cost V 0 bases and J 3 bases, with 12 bases left between them. This CDR3 reads CASSLAGGTLYNEQFF. In DNA form, the CDR3 reads TGTGCCAGCAGCTTAGCGGGAGGGACACTCTACAATGAGCAGTTCTTC.

The chain joins TRBV10-1 to TRBJ1-1; no clear D gene. V dropped 3 bases and J dropped 1 base, with 6 bases sitting between them. Looked up from germline, CDR1 is WNHNN and CDR2 is SYGVQD (reference sequence). The CDR3 has 13 amino acids. The CDR3 region has the DNA TGCGCCAGCAGTGATGGGAGGAACACTGAAGCTTTCTTT. Residues: CASSDGRNTEAFF.

The chain joins TRBV4-3 to TRBJ1-2; D might be TRBD1 (5 bases). The CDR3 consists of 15 residues. Trimming took 1 base from V and 2 from J, leaving 11 bases between them. The germline V gene encodes CDR1 LGHNA and CDR2 YSLEER. The CDR3 spells CASSQAAGLNYGYTF. The CDR3 coding sequence is TGCGCCAGCAGCCAAGCGGCAGGGCTGAACTATGGCTACACCTTC.

This chain uses TRBV27 with TRBJ1-6; 7 positions match TRBD1. The CDR3 is 15 residues long. Germline CDR1 is MNHEY and CDR2 is SMNVEV (reference sequence). V trimming: 4 bases; J trimming: 8 bases; junction bases outside the gene matches: 8. CDR3 coding DNA: TGTGCCAGCAGTTCCTACGGGACAGAAGATTCACCCCTCCACTTT. Translated: CASSSYGTEDSPLHF.

This clone was observed once. The chain employs TRBV7-2 and TRBJ2-7, with 16 bases aligning to TRBD2. The ends lost 5 bases at V and 4 bases at J; junction bases unmatched: 8. The length of the CDR3 is 17 residues. In germline, CDR1 is SGHTA, CDR2 FQGNSA. CDR3 in DNA: TGTGCCAGCAGCCTGCCCGGGACTAGCGGGAGGGCTTACGAGCAGTACTTC. Amino acids: CASSLPGTSGRAYEQYF.

Points on this clone: The junction departs from germline at one end; a sequencing error may be responsible. This rearrangement joins TRBV28 to TRBJ1-2, with a tentative D call TRBD1 (5 bases). This CDR3 region has 14 residues. The V gene's germline CDR1 is MDHEN and CDR2 SYDVKM. This CDR3 reads CASSLLFRAGGYTF. The CDR3 DNA follows: TGTGCCAGCAGCTTATTGTTCAGGGCAGGGGGCTACACCTTC.

The J gene is TRBJ2-1, the V gene TRBV5-1; 7 nucleotides align to TRBD1. The CDR3 extends over 16 amino acids. Germline values: CDR1 SGHRS, CDR2 YFSETQ. V dropped 2 bases and J dropped 1; count of bases not matched to a gene: 6. The CDR3 DNA sequence: TGCGCCAGCAGCTTAAGGGGGACAGAATCCTACAATGAGCAGTTCTTC. Translating it yields CASSLRGTESYNEQFF.

The gene calls are TRBV9 and TRBJ1-1; D perhaps matches TRBD1 (5 bases). From germline, CDR1 is SGDLS and CDR2 YYNGEE. V dropped 4 bases and J dropped 4 bases, with 23 bases sitting between them. There are 17 residues in the CDR3. The CDR3 region has the DNA TGTGCCAGCAGCCCCCGAGACTGGGGGGGAAGGGGCACTGAAGCTTTCTTT. This encodes CASSPRDWGGRGTEAFF.

This clone was counted a few times. The rearrangement uses TRBV20-1 and TRBJ2-7; TRBD1 matches at 8 bases. Germline CDR1 DFQATT, CDR2 SNEGSKA (reference sequence). The CDR3 is 15 amino acids. Unmatched junction bases numbered 7, after V lost 3 bases and J lost 0 bases. This CDR3 reads CSASKTGVSSYEQYF. The DNA of the CDR3 is TGCAGTGCTAGTAAGACAGGGGTTAGCTCCTACGAGCAGTACTTC.